This T cell receptor beta chain was sequenced during a study of T-cell memory formation after mild COVID-19. Study-level results: Contracting CD4+ clones were located mainly in CM and EM, and CD8+ clones in EMRA. Within pre-infection memory, some responding clones were found, suggesting cross-reactive memory joined. Clones that shrank (day 15 to 85) were balanced CD4/CD8, whereas later expanders leaned CD4+.

This clonotype has at least ten counts. Its antigen remains unidentified. TCR alpha and TCR beta cDNA libraries with sample barcodes and UMIs came from 5'RACE using constant-segment primers. TCRdb called the 5' RACE reads again in MiXCR, with one record for every CDR3 protein. The profile shows roughly 50,000 distinct CDR3 sequences, 12% of them singletons. Trimming took 7 bases from V and 4 from J; bases not matched to a gene: 10. The CDR3 is 16 residues long. CDR1 and CDR2 (germline): MNHEY, SVGAGI. The sequence was collected from a man younger than 30 who had mild COVID-19 (a few samples of this study predate the infection). Cell type and time point are not known. The chain employs TRBV6-5 and TRBJ2-2, with 9 bases matching TRBD2. The sequenced sample consisted of PBMCs or a T cell subset sorted from them (not recorded which). CDR3 sequence reads: CASTSAGGRLTGELFF. In DNA form, the CDR3 reads TGTGCCAGCACGTCCGCGGGGGGGCGTCTCACCGGGGAGCTGTTTTTT.